The T cell receptor (beta chain) described here comes from a study of blood T cells in healthy people across ages. Study at large: Capture by template switching was about one barcoded beta molecule per two T cells.

Peripheral blood, roughly 9.3 milliliters per donor, was collected. Germline values: CDR1 SGHRS, CDR2 YFSETQ. The CDR3 runs 14 residues. Trimming took 6 bases from V and 0 from J, leaving 11 bases between them. Combining a sample-barcoded 5' primer with a J-beta primer mix, a second PCR ran for about 7 to 11 cycles. All cDNA molecules were each tagged by a template-switch adaptor with 12 random nucleotides. TCRdb reprocessed the 5' RACE reads via MiXCR and lists one record per CDR3 protein. The sample carries about 1,500,000 distinct CDR3 sequences, 28% recorded once. The specimen was blood. The clonotype comes from a woman under 40 in good health. The chain uses TRBV5-1 and TRBJ2-3; D call uncertain. The CDR3 region is CASKAGASTDTQYF. The CDR3 DNA reads TGCGCCAGCAAGGCTGGCGCTAGCACAGATACGCAGTATTTT.